The present entry profiles one T cell receptor (beta chain) with its context. The antigen remains unidentified. Using immunoSEQ multiplex PCR, the repertoire was profiled, and TCRdb retains in-frame clones only, with some absent. The repertoire holds approximately 76,000 clones, roughly 90% seen once, with 0.75% to 0.85% in the top ten. The record originates from a study of OX40 agonist ivuxolimab in advanced cancers. V lost 3 bases to trimming and J lost 4 bases; unmatched junction nucleotides: 5. Germline assignment: CDR1 MNHNS and CDR2 SASEGT. The CDR3 extends over 14 amino acids. Study-level points and caveats: There were also nonresponders showing low normalized T-cell clonal expansion.

Sequencing used CD4+ or CD8+ T cells sorted from blood, obtained in a trial of the OX40 agonist ivuxolimab. The gene calls are TRBV6-1 and TRBJ2-5; 7 nucleotides agree with TRBD2. This clonotype was sampled from an adult with an advanced solid tumor such as melanoma, head and neck, liver or kidney cancer. The CDR3 DNA reads TGTGCCAGCAGTGACCGTGGGGGGGGAGAGACCCAGTACTTC. Its protein is CASSDRGGGETQYF.